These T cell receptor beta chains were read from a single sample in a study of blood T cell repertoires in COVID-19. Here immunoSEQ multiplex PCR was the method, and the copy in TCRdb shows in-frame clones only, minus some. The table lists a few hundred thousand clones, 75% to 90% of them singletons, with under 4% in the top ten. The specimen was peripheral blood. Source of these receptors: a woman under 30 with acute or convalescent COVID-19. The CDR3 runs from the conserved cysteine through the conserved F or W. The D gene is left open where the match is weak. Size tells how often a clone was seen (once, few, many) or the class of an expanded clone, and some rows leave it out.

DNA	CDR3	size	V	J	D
TGTGCCAGCAGTGCGGGGACAGGGCACTACGAGCAGTACTTC	CASSAGTGHYEQYF	-	TRBV27	TRBJ2-7	TRBD1
TGTGCCAGTAGCCCCCGGGACAGGGGATCGACAGATACGCAGTATTTT	CASSPRDRGSTDTQYF	-	TRBV19	TRBJ2-3	TRBD1
TGTGCCAGCTCGCCAGGCAGCGGATACTACGAGCAGTACTTC	CASSPGSGYYEQYF	-	TRBV18	TRBJ2-7	-
TGCAGCGTTGTTGAGCGGGGGGGCCCCAATGAGCAGTTCTTC	CSVVERGGPNEQFF	-	TRBV29-1	TRBJ2-1	TRBD2
TGTGCCAGCAGTTCGGACAGGGGGAACGCCATATATTTT	CASSSDRGNAIYF	-	TRBV28	TRBJ1-3	TRBD1
TGTGCCAGCAGCTCTGGGACAGGGCATGGCTACACCTTC	CASSSGTGHGYTF	-	TRBV7-9	TRBJ1-2	TRBD1
TGTGCCACCAGTGATGGACGGACAGGGGGCGTCACCGGGGAGCTGTTTTTT	CATSDGRTGGVTGELFF	few	TRBV24-1	TRBJ2-2	TRBD1
TGTGCCAGCAGTGAGAGGGCTAGCGGGGGAGATGAGCAGTTCTTC	CASSERASGGDEQFF	few	TRBV6-4	TRBJ2-1	TRBD2
TGTGCCAGCAGTCAGATCAGCGGGAGAGTTAACAATGAGCAGTTCTTC	CASSQISGRVNNEQFF	-	TRBV28	TRBJ2-1	TRBD2
TGTGCCAGGCCTCCCCCAGGGGAGGGGAAATACTCCTACGAGCAGTACTTC	CARPPPGEGKYSYEQYF	once	TRBV9	TRBJ2-7	-
TGCGCCAGCAGCTTGGTAATGAGGGATACGCAGTATTTT	CASSLVMRDTQYF	-	TRBV5-1	TRBJ2-3	-
TGTGCTAGTGCCGGGGGGTTATCCGAAGGAGAGACCCAGTACTTC	CASAGGLSEGETQYF	-	TRBV12-5	TRBJ2-5	TRBD2
TGTGCCAGCAGCCACGAGACTATTAGCTATGGCTACACCTTC	CASSHETISYGYTF	-	TRBV7-9	TRBJ1-2	-
TGTGCCAGTGTAGAGTCGGATGGCTACACCTTC	CASVESDGYTF	-	TRBV6-1	TRBJ1-2	-
TGTGCCAGCAGTTTATTTGTATCAGGGGGTCTAATTCAGCCCCAGCATTTT	CASSLFVSGGLIQPQHF	-	TRBV27	TRBJ1-5	TRBD1
TGTGCCAGCAGCCTCTACAGGGGACCCGGGGAGCTGTTTTTT	CASSLYRGPGELFF	-	TRBV7-2	TRBJ2-2	TRBD1
TGTGCCAGCAGCCGACAGGGGGGGACTGAAGCTTTCTTT	CASSRQGGTEAFF	-	TRBV3-1/TRBV3-2	TRBJ1-1	TRBD1
TGTGCCAGCAGTTATTCGCCCGGACTGTCCTACGAGCAGTACTTC	CASSYSPGLSYEQYF	-	TRBV6-5	TRBJ2-7	-
TGTGCCATCCCTCGGGGCGGGGGAGACACAGATACGCAGTATTTT	CAIPRGGGDTDTQYF	once	TRBV7-2	TRBJ2-3	TRBD2
TGCGCCAGCAGCTTGGTCTTAGCGGGTAGCACAGATACGCAGTATTTT	CASSLVLAGSTDTQYF	-	TRBV5-1	TRBJ2-3	TRBD2
TGTGCCAGCAGCCCACGAGGACAGGGGGCAAACGAGCAGTACTTC	CASSPRGQGANEQYF	-	TRBV9	TRBJ2-7	TRBD1
TGTGCCAGCAGTGATACCGAGGCCATTTCCTACAATGAGCAGTTCTTC	CASSDTEAISYNEQFF	-	TRBV6-1	TRBJ2-1	-
TGTGCCAGCAGTTACCGGGGGACAGCTCACAATGAGCAGTTCTTC	CASSYRGTAHNEQFF	-	TRBV6-2/TRBV6-3	TRBJ2-1	-
TGTGCCAGCAGTGAAGTGGCCAGTAATTCACCCCTCCACTTT	CASSEVASNSPLHF	-	TRBV2	TRBJ1-6	-
TGTGCCAGCAGCTCGGACAGGGGAAGGGCGACGGCTTTCTTT	CASSSDRGRATAFF	-	TRBV11-2	TRBJ1-1	TRBD1
TGCAGTGCCCCCTCGGGCGGGGGCTACACCTTC	CSAPSGGGYTF	-	TRBV20-1	TRBJ1-2	-
TGTGCCAGTAGTATGGACAGGAACTCCTATGGCTACACCTTC	CASSMDRNSYGYTF	once	TRBV19	TRBJ1-2	TRBD1
TGTGCCAGTAGAGACGGAGCTAACTATGGCTACACCTTC	CASRDGANYGYTF	-	TRBV19	TRBJ1-2	-
TGTGCCAGCAGCCCTGGACATTCCTACGAGCAGTACTTC	CASSPGHSYEQYF	-	TRBV3-1/TRBV3-2	TRBJ2-7	-
TGTGCCAGCAGCCCCCGGATAGCGGGGACTCGAGTAGAGACCCAGTACTTC	CASSPRIAGTRVETQYF	-	TRBV7-2	TRBJ2-5	TRBD2
TGTGCCAGCAGTGGGACTAGCGGGAGAACAAGCACAGATACGCAGTATTTT	CASSGTSGRTSTDTQYF	-	TRBV28	TRBJ2-3	TRBD2
TGTGCTAGTGGCACCGGGGAGGCCCAGTACTTC	CASGTGEAQYF	few	TRBV12-5	TRBJ2-5	-
TGTGCCAGCAGTATTACCGGGACAGAAATCCTCGAGCAGTACTTC	CASSITGTEILEQYF	-	TRBV28	TRBJ2-7	TRBD1
TGTGCCAGCAGCGCCGGGACATGGACCGCTGAAGCTTTCTTT	CASSAGTWTAEAFF	few	TRBV9	TRBJ1-1	-
TGTGCCAGCAGCCGAGACAGGACAAATTCACCCCTCCACTTT	CASSRDRTNSPLHF	-	TRBV7-3	TRBJ1-6	-
TGCGCCAGCAGCAACTCCGGGACAGGGTATTCAGATACGCAGTATTTT	CASSNSGTGYSDTQYF	-	TRBV5-1	TRBJ2-3	TRBD1
TGTGCCAGCAGGAATTCGGGTCCTCAGCCCCAGCATTTT	CASRNSGPQPQHF	-	TRBV6-5	TRBJ1-5	-
TGTGCCAGTAGTGAGGGAAGACTAGCGTCACAAGAGACCCAGTACTTC	CASSEGRLASQETQYF	-	TRBV19	TRBJ2-5	TRBD2
TGTGCCAGCGAGAAGACAGGGGGCACTGAAGCTTTCTTT	CASEKTGGTEAFF	-	TRBV25-1	TRBJ1-1	TRBD1
TGTGCCAGCAGCCCGCCGGTGACAGCGAACTATGGCTACACCTTC	CASSPPVTANYGYTF	-	TRBV28	TRBJ1-2	-
TGTGCCAGCAGCTCGGGACAGGCAGCCTACGAGCAGTACTTC	CASSSGQAAYEQYF	few	TRBV5-5	TRBJ2-7	TRBD1
TGTGCCAGCAGTTTATCGTCAGGGTTCTATGGCTACACCTTC	CASSLSSGFYGYTF	few	TRBV28	TRBJ1-2	-
TGTGCCAGCAGCGTGACAGGATATACCACTGAAGCTTTCTTT	CASSVTGYTTEAFF	once	TRBV5-4	TRBJ1-1	-
TGTGCCAGCAGCTCTTCGGGGCAGCCCCAGCATTTT	CASSSSGQPQHF	-	TRBV7-2	TRBJ1-5	-
TGTGCCAGCAGCTTAGAGGCAGGGGGAACGAATCAGCCCCAGCATTTT	CASSLEAGGTNQPQHF	-	TRBV7-8	TRBJ1-5	TRBD1
TGTGCCAGCAGCCACCAGGGACTAGCGGGGAGTTGGCAAGAGACCCAGTACTTC	CASSHQGLAGSWQETQYF	-	TRBV3-1/TRBV3-2	TRBJ2-5	TRBD2
TGTGCCAGCAGGGGGGGACTGTCTTATGGCTACACCTTC	CASRGGLSYGYTF	-	TRBV2	TRBJ1-2	-
TGTGCCAGCGGGACTACCCAAACGAACACCGGGGAGCTGTTTTTT	CASGTTQTNTGELFF	-	TRBV6-5	TRBJ2-2	TRBD2
TGCGCCAGCAGCTTTAACAGGGAGATGGAAGCTTTCTTT	CASSFNREMEAFF	-	TRBV5-1	TRBJ1-1	-
TGTGCCAGCAGTCGTCCAGGGGGGAACACTGAAGCTTTCTTT	CASSRPGGNTEAFF	-	TRBV28	TRBJ1-1	TRBD1
TGTGCCAGTACGGTGACAGGGGATGTTAATCAGCCCCAGCATTTT	CASTVTGDVNQPQHF	-	TRBV19	TRBJ1-5	TRBD1
TGTGCTAGTGGTTTGGAGTCGGGAGAGCAGTACTTC	CASGLESGEQYF	-	TRBV12-5	TRBJ2-7	-
TGTGCCAGCAGTTACTCTCGGGACAGGGGGAACAATGAGCAGTTCTTC	CASSYSRDRGNNEQFF	-	TRBV6-5	TRBJ2-1	TRBD1
TGCGCCAGCAGAAAGGCTAGAGGCACCTACAATGAGCAGTTCTTC	CASRKARGTYNEQFF	once	TRBV5-1	TRBJ2-1	-
TGTGCCAGCAGCCAGGGCAGGGAGGCAGATACGCAGTATTTT	CASSQGREADTQYF	-	TRBV3-1/TRBV3-2	TRBJ2-3	-